The subject of this entry is one T cell receptor beta chain. Its antigen is unknown. These data come from a study of T cell responses to AZD1222 COVID-19 vaccine. Profiled with immunoSEQ multiplex PCR; TCRdb holds only in-frame clones, not every one. The sample includes about 83,000 clones, 80% to 90% of them seen just once. Trimming removed 3 bases from V and 5 bases from J; junction bases left unmatched: 4. Germline lookup yields CDR1 SQVTM and CDR2 ANQGSEA. CDR3 length: 13 amino acids. Overall study results and limits: AZD1222 recipients seropositive at baseline numbered only 6 or 7.

The clonotype originates from an adult who received the AZD1222 COVID-19 vaccine. The genes are TRBV29-1 and TRBJ1-1; 9 bases map to TRBD1. The input for sequencing was peripheral blood, taken 28 days after the second AZD1222 dose. CDR3 loop: CSVDTGGTTEAFF. Written as DNA, the CDR3 is TGCAGCGTTGATACAGGGGGCACGACTGAAGCTTTCTTT.